This T cell receptor (beta chain) was found in a study of T cells in Graves' hyperthyroidism and ophthalmopathy (dated 2019 in TCRdb). In the study overall: Peripheral blood samples were taken at initial diagnosis, before any treatment was given. To identify TCR V-J signatures that set the groups apart, the researchers used a discovery cohort of 90 to 100 patients, made up of roughly 45 with Graves' ophthalmopathy and 55 to 65 with stable Graves' hyperthyroidism. The 75 to 100 discovery patients were divided at random into training and test sets in a 7:3 ratio. The paper reports TCR Vbeta CDR3 sequencing of more than 120 peripheral blood samples: some 41 ophthalmopathy, over 70 hyperthyroidism and roughly 17 progressor patients. An independent validation cohort of under 20 hyperthyroidism patients and 17 patients who later progressed to ophthalmopathy tested prospective prediction of ophthalmopathy. The study also compared thyroid tissue and blood T-cell repertoires from over 5 Graves' hyperthyroidism patients. Following sampling, methimazole starting at 30 mg daily was given to hyperthyroidism patients, and high-dose intravenous methylprednisolone was given to ophthalmopathy patients. Overall study results and their limits: In validation, the model predicted progression to ophthalmopathy with 60% to 71% sensitivity and less than 80% specificity, a median of approximately 6.5 months before onset. No statistical method was used to fix the sample size in advance, and group allocation was not hidden from the investigators. Blood samples also contained most of the expanded thyroid clonotypes (frequency above 0.001), which suggests that blood repertoires may reflect thyroid immune responses. A 13 V-J signature model separated ophthalmopathy from stable hyperthyroidism, with approximately 87% sensitivity and 81.08% specificity in cross-validation and 80%/75% in testing.

Hyperthyroidism patients were newly diagnosed, with disease duration under 2 months, and aged 18 to 65 years. Any patient with an uncontrolled infection, another autoimmune disease, pregnancy or lactation was excluded. Diagnoses were established on the basis of clinical symptoms, serum thyroxine and TRAb, thyroid ultrasound, and orbital computed tomography. For progressor patients, blood was drawn at the first diagnosis of hyperthyroidism, before any ophthalmopathy symptoms had appeared. Ficoll-Paque density gradient centrifugation was used to isolate PBMCs from around 10 ml of fresh peripheral blood. Progressor patients were initially diagnosed with Graves' hyperthyroidism and developed ophthalmopathy during follow-up. Trizol reagent was used to extract total RNA, and RNA quality was then checked on an Agilent 2100 Bioanalyzer. Note on this clonotype: Its antigen specificity is not known. No much larger clonotype is one base removed from it; base qualities were not supplied.

Deletion took 6 bases off V and 6 bases off J, with a span of 13 bases between the germline ends. The CDR3 sequence holds 13 residues, the cysteine and phenylalanine included. The entry retains the CDR3 DNA only, 39 bases that are in frame from base 1. The germline V gene yields SGHRS for CDR1 and YFSETQ for CDR2. The TCR beta CDR3 regions were amplified from the RNA transcripts. A first-round RT-PCR of the TCR CDR3 used the HTBI primer set with the Qiagen OneStep RT-PCR kit. Libraries were constructed in a second round of multiplex PCR, after which size selection and purification were performed. Sequencing of the libraries was done on an Illumina HiSeq2000 using paired-end 100 bp reads. As for the authors' bioinformatics: SOAPnuke was used to process the raw data, removing reads that contained adapters or uncalled bases, had a mean Phred below 15, or lacked an exact match to the constant primer or identifier. COPE v1.2.5 was used to merge the high-quality paired reads, and each unique nucleotide sequence was defined as a clonotype. Clonotypes were aligned to IMGT TRBV, TRBD and TRBJ reference segments using MiTCR v1.1. Only V-J combinations with frequency above 0.0001, covering about 99% of repertoires, were analysed. A TCS score was defined as the ratio of F50 (clonal expansion) to E x V (chaos), with BLOSUM62-based TCRdist applied between CDR3 peptides within each V-J. Welch's t-statistics and random forest reduced around 550 V-J features to about 12, which were used in a naive Bayes classifier (R e1071). The public reads were reanalyzed by TCRdb: fastp trimming at Q25, MiXCR alignment, in-frame beta chains only. Merged by CDR3 protein, the rows form single entries marked with the most common genes and DNA. Clone size and V and J calls follow TCRdb, not the original study. The sample table holds 300,000 to 450,000 distinct CDR3 sequences, of which about 18% were seen once. Clones ranked in the top ten supply 34% of the sample.

The sequence was obtained from a young woman with Graves' hyperthyroidism that later progressed to Graves' ophthalmopathy. This sequence uses TRBV5-1 and TRBJ2-1; D gene: possibly TRBD2, on 5 matching bases. Sequencing used blood. The CDR3 here reads CASTEGLTNEQFF. The DNA is TGCGCCAGCACCGAGGGCCTTACCAATGAGCAGTTCTTC.